This T cell receptor (beta chain) was found in a study of blood T cell repertoires in COVID-19. Across the whole study: The samples span acute and convalescent COVID-19 from the United States, Italy and Spain. From T cells, B-cell-depleted T cells, or PBMCs came the material, which was cDNA or gDNA.

In the study's own analysis: Reference gene primer amplification gave nucleated cell count estimates. TCRdb keeps only in-frame clones here, not all; method: immunoSEQ multiplex PCR. V, J and clone size are taken as reported in that table, and D and trimming were inferred from the DNA itself. In the table there are almost 400,000 clones, more than 75% of which are singletons. Trimming shortened V by 2 bases and J by 13 bases, and 11 bases separated the two germline ends. Germline V gene sequence: CDR1 GTSNPN, CDR2 SVGIG (reference sequence). The CDR3 is 11 amino acids. Seattle-derived patients entered the study during active infection and were followed longitudinally.

The chain couples TRBV30 to TRBJ1-4, with a weak D call TRBD1 (5 bases). Sequencing was carried out using peripheral blood. This TCR was recovered from a woman aged 55 to 70 with COVID-19, enrolled during active disease. CDR3 nucleotide sequence: TGTGCCTGGAGTATAGGGGTTTTACTGTTTTTT. As protein: CAWSIGVLLFF.